Listed below are T cell receptor beta chains from one sample, sequenced in a study of blood T cell repertoires in COVID-19. Produced via immunoSEQ multiplex PCR; TCRdb's table is partial and in-frame only. Of about 40,000 clones listed, about 87% were seen once; the top ten hold 7% to 9%. Sequencing input: peripheral blood. All receptors derive from a woman aged 70-85 years with acute or convalescent COVID-19. Both conserved end residues are part of each CDR3. The order of the fields is clone size, CDR3 length, D gene, J gene, V gene, CDR3 protein, CDR3 DNA. A D gene is named only where the DNA matches it firmly. A clone size is listed for some rows: how often the clone was seen (once, few, many), or a class if it is expanded.

>NA|13|TRBD1|TRBJ1-2|TRBV6-5
CASSRDRLYGYTF
TGTGCCAGCAGTCGGGACAGACTTTATGGCTACACCTTC
>NA|12|NA|TRBJ1-1|TRBV24-1
CATSDLTGPAFF
TGTGCCACCAGTGATTTGACAGGACCTGCTTTCTTT
>NA|16|NA|TRBJ1-2|TRBV4-3
CASSQDAGSPNYGYTF
TGCGCCAGCAGCCAAGATGCAGGTTCCCCTAACTATGGCTACACCTTC
>NA|15|TRBD1|TRBJ1-6|TRBV7-9
CASSSQGQVRVPLHF
TGTGCCAGCAGCTCCCAAGGACAGGTCCGAGTACCCCTCCACTTT
>NA|15|NA|TRBJ2-6|TRBV9
CASSQDSSGANVLTF
TGTGCCAGCAGCCAAGACTCGTCTGGGGCCAACGTCCTGACTTTC
>NA|15|NA|TRBJ2-1|TRBV3-1/TRBV3-2
CASSQGGLLSNEQFF
TGTGCCAGCAGCCAAGGTGGCCTTCTCAGCAATGAGCAGTTCTTC
>NA|15|NA|TRBJ2-3|TRBV2
CASSGGTASTDTQYF
TGTGCCAGCAGTGGGGGGACTGCCAGCACAGATACGCAGTATTTT
>NA|17|TRBD2|TRBJ2-1|TRBV5-6
CASSSLGLAGGTGEQFF
TGTGCCAGCAGCTCCCTGGGACTAGCGGGGGGGACGGGTGAGCAGTTCTTC
>once|17|TRBD2|TRBJ2-5|TRBV5-1
CASSLGLAGGPQETQYF
TGCGCCAGCAGTCTAGGACTAGCGGGGGGGCCCCAAGAGACCCAGTACTTC
>NA|15|TRBD1|TRBJ1-4|TRBV30
CAWNRGLPTNEKLFF
TGTGCCTGGAATAGGGGGCTTCCAACTAATGAAAAACTGTTTTTT
>NA|16|NA|TRBJ2-3|TRBV9
CASSVGDRDLRDTQYF
TGTGCCAGCAGCGTAGGTGACAGGGACTTACGGGATACGCAGTATTTT
>NA|12|NA|TRBJ2-2|TRBV29-1
CSVDAKTGELFF
TGCAGCGTTGATGCGAAGACCGGGGAGCTGTTTTTT
>NA|14|TRBD2|TRBJ2-1|TRBV6-5
CASKLAGVGLEQFF
TGTGCCAGCAAACTAGCGGGAGTCGGTCTTGAGCAGTTCTTC
>once|16|TRBD1|TRBJ1-5|TRBV5-1
CASSYGTVGGNQPQHF
TGCGCCAGCAGCTACGGGACAGTTGGAGGGAATCAGCCCCAGCATTTT
>few|14|NA|TRBJ1-2|TRBV9
CASSREVTNYGYTF
TGTGCCAGCAGTCGGGAGGTTACTAACTATGGCTACACCTTC
>NA|16|NA|TRBJ2-1|TRBV21-1
CASRPGLAREGCEQFF
TGTGCCAGCAGGCCGGGACTAGCGCGTGAAGGATGTGAGCAGTTCTTC
>medium-sized|20|NA|TRBJ2-2|TRBV7-6
CASTLTIAAGTVTNTGELFF
TGTGCCAGCACCCTTACCATAGCGGCAGGGACGGTTACCAACACCGGGGAGCTGTTTTTT
>NA|16|TRBD2|TRBJ2-3|TRBV5-5
CASSALGLAGRDTQYF
TGTGCCAGCAGCGCCCTAGGACTAGCGGGAAGAGATACGCAGTATTTT
>NA|17|NA|TRBJ1-6|TRBV4-3
CASSRRQQSSYNSPLHF
TGCGCCAGCAGCCGACGACAGCAGAGCTCCTATAATTCACCCCTCCACTTT
>once|12|NA|TRBJ2-3|TRBV12-3/TRBV12-4
CASSSLTDTQYF
TGTGCCAGCAGTTCTCTTACAGATACGCAGTATTTT
>NA|14|NA|TRBJ2-2|TRBV19
CASSTTANTGELFF
TGTGCCAGTAGCACGACAGCGAACACCGGGGAGCTGTTTTTT
>NA|15|NA|TRBJ1-1|TRBV6-1
CASSETGTTNTEAFF
TGTGCCAGCAGTGAAACCGGGACAACGAACACTGAAGCTTTCTTT
>NA|15|NA|TRBJ1-1|TRBV18
CASSPSRDMNTEAFF
TGTGCCAGCTCACCATCCAGGGATATGAACACTGAAGCTTTCTTT
>once|15|TRBD1|TRBJ1-2|TRBV24-1
CATKGTGGTNYGYTF
TGTGCCACGAAGGGAACAGGGGGGACTAACTATGGCTACACCTTC
>NA|14|TRBD1|TRBJ2-2|TRBV6-5
CASNNRGSTGELFF
TGTGCCAGCAATAACAGGGGGAGCACCGGGGAGCTGTTTTTT
>NA|14|NA|TRBJ1-6|TRBV25-1
CASSVGQYNSPLHF
TGTGCCAGCAGCGTGGGGCAATATAATTCACCCCTCCACTTT
>NA|14|NA|TRBJ1-6|TRBV12-1
CASSLKRGNSPLHF
TGTGCCAGCAGCTTAAAAAGGGGGAATTCACCCCTCCACTTT
>NA|14|NA|TRBJ2-3|TRBV5-4
CASSSPGASDTQYF
TGTGCCAGCAGCTCTCCTGGAGCTTCAGATACGCAGTATTTT
>NA|17|NA|TRBJ1-1|TRBV10-2
CASSESQGRGKGTEAFF
TGCGCCAGCAGTGAGTCGCAGGGAAGGGGGAAAGGGACTGAAGCTTTCTTT
>NA|15|TRBD1|TRBJ1-2|TRBV4-2
CASSPGTGNNYGYTF
TGTGCCAGCAGCCCGGGGACAGGGAATAACTATGGCTACACCTTC
>NA|15|NA|TRBJ1-2|TRBV15
CATSSWGSPSYGYTF
TGTGCCACCAGCAGTTGGGGCAGCCCTTCCTATGGCTACACCTTC
>NA|14|NA|TRBJ2-3|TRBV7-3
CASSLGLDYDTQYF
TGTGCCAGCAGCTTAGGACTGGACTACGATACGCAGTATTTT
>once|12|NA|TRBJ2-1|TRBV19
CASSISRYEQFF
TGTGCCAGTAGTATCTCTAGGTATGAGCAGTTCTTC
>NA|14|TRBD1|TRBJ2-5|TRBV7-8
CASSSKNRGETQYF
TGTGCCAGCAGCTCGAAAAACAGGGGAGAGACCCAGTACTTC
>few|16|NA|TRBJ2-1|TRBV7-3
CASSFGSLSSYNEQFF
TGTGCCAGCAGCTTCGGGAGCTTGAGCTCCTACAATGAGCAGTTCTTC
>NA|13|TRBD1|TRBJ1-1|TRBV7-9
CASSLDRHTEAFF
TGTGCCAGCAGCTTGGACAGGCACACTGAAGCTTTCTTT
>NA|14|NA|TRBJ1-2|TRBV19
CASSPTRANYGYTF
TGTGCCAGTAGCCCGACAAGAGCTAACTATGGCTACACCTTC
>NA|15|NA|TRBJ1-1|TRBV6-2/TRBV6-3
CASSYGGDWNTEAFF
TGTGCCAGCAGTTACGGAGGAGACTGGAACACTGAAGCTTTCTTT
>NA|18|NA|TRBJ2-1|TRBV4-2
CASSQEIIGGGTYNEQFF
TGTGCCAGCAGCCAAGAGATTATAGGGGGAGGGACCTACAATGAGCAGTTCTTC
>NA|14|TRBD2|TRBJ2-5|TRBV18
CASSPRLAGETQYF
TGTGCCAGCTCACCGAGACTAGCGGGAGAGACCCAGTACTTC
>NA|15|TRBD1|TRBJ2-1|TRBV24-1
CATSDPQGTAYEQFF
TGTGCCACCAGTGATCCCCAGGGGACAGCCTATGAGCAGTTCTTC
>few|15|TRBD2|TRBJ2-1|TRBV5-4
CASSPTSVSYNEQFF
TGTGCCAGCAGCCCCACTAGCGTCTCCTACAATGAGCAGTTCTTC
>NA|11|TRBD2|TRBJ2-5|TRBV19
CASRGGEAQYF
TGTGCCAGTAGGGGGGGGGAGGCCCAGTACTTC
>NA|15|NA|TRBJ1-6|TRBV11-2
CASTVSGQYNSPLHF
TGTGCCAGCACCGTATCGGGACAATATAATTCACCCCTCCACTTT
>NA|16|TRBD2|TRBJ2-2|TRBV7-2
CASSPGLAGVTGELFF
TGTGCCAGCAGCCCTGGACTAGCGGGAGTAACCGGGGAGCTGTTTTTT
>NA|15|TRBD2|TRBJ2-1|TRBV28
CASRVFGRAPNEQFF
TGTGCCAGCAGGGTCTTCGGGAGGGCCCCCAATGAGCAGTTCTTC
>NA|14|TRBD1|TRBJ1-5|TRBV9
CASSVGDRGEPQHF
TGTGCCAGCAGCGTAGGGGACAGGGGTGAACCCCAGCATTTT
>once|15|NA|TRBJ2-1|TRBV19
CASSIWRDSYNEQFF
TGTGCCAGTAGTATATGGAGAGATTCCTACAATGAGCAGTTCTTC
>few|13|TRBD1|TRBJ1-1|TRBV5-1
CASRYTGDTEAFF
TGCGCCAGCAGGTATACAGGGGACACTGAAGCTTTCTTT
>NA|17|TRBD2|TRBJ2-4|TRBV4-3
CASSQDSSGGPAYIQYF
TGCGCCAGCAGCCAAGACTCTAGCGGAGGCCCGGCGTACATTCAGTACTTC
>NA|13|NA|TRBJ2-5|TRBV6-6
CASSFGSKETQYF
TGTGCCAGCAGTTTCGGGTCTAAAGAGACCCAGTACTTC
>NA|18|TRBD1|TRBJ1-2|TRBV28
CASRPGIPGTGLSYGYTF
TGTGCCAGCAGGCCAGGGATTCCCGGGACAGGGCTTAGCTATGGCTACACCTTC
>NA|15|TRBD1|TRBJ1-5|TRBV18
CASSPGTGEYQPQHF
TGTGCCAGCTCACCAGGGACAGGGGAGTATCAGCCCCAGCATTTT
>NA|18|TRBD2|TRBJ2-1|TRBV7-6
CASSKQRTSGSRWNEQFF
TGTGCCAGCAGCAAACAAAGGACTAGCGGGAGCCGCTGGAATGAGCAGTTCTTC
>NA|12|NA|TRBJ1-1|TRBV9
CASSPGDTEAFF
TGTGCCAGCTCCCCCGGGGACACTGAAGCTTTCTTT
>NA|15|TRBD2|TRBJ2-3|TRBV10-1
CASSEFAGGTDTQYF
TGCGCCAGCAGTGAGTTCGCGGGGGGCACAGATACGCAGTATTTT
>NA|14|TRBD1|TRBJ2-5|TRBV5-4
CASSGQGASETQYF
TGTGCCAGCAGCGGACAGGGGGCGAGTGAGACCCAGTACTTC
>NA|15|NA|TRBJ1-6|TRBV7-2
CASSSLFMGASPLHF
TGTGCCAGCAGCTCCCTCTTCATGGGAGCTTCACCCCTCCACTTT